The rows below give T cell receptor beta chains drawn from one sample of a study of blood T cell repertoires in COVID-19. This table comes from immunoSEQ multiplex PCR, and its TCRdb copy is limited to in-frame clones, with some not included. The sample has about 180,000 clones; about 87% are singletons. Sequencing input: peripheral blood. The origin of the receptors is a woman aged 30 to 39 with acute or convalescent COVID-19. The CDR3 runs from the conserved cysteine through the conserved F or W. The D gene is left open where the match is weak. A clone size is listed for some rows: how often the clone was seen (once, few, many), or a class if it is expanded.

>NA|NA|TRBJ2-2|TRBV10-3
TGTGCCATCAGGGGCGGGACTTCCTTCACCGGGGAGCTGTTTTTT
CAIRGGTSFTGELFF
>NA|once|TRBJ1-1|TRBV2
TGTGCCAGCTACCGACAGGTACTGAACACTGAAGCTTTCTTT
CASYRQVLNTEAFF
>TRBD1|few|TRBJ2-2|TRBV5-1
TGCGCCAGCAGCGGCGGACAGGGGGGCCCCGGGGAGCTGTTTTTT
CASSGGQGGPGELFF
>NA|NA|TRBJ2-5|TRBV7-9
TGTGCCAGCAGCTTACGGGTTCTAGAGACCCAGTACTTC
CASSLRVLETQYF
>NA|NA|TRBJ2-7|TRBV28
TGTGCCAGCAGTTTAGGAGGGGACCTCTACGAGCAGTACTTC
CASSLGGDLYEQYF
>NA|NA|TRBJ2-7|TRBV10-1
TGCGCCAGCAGCGGACCCCAGGGGTCACCAGGATCCTACGAGCAGTACTTC
CASSGPQGSPGSYEQYF
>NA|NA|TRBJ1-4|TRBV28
TGTGCCAGCAGCCCAGGCGCGACTAATGAAAAACTGTTTTTT
CASSPGATNEKLFF
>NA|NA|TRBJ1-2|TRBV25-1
TGTGCCAGCAGTGAATATGGGCAGGCCGGCTACACCTTC
CASSEYGQAGYTF
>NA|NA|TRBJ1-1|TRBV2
TGCGCCAGCAGTGAGGGGCTCAACACTGAAGCTTTCTTT
CASSEGLNTEAFF
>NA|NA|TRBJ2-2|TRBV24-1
TGTGCCACCAGTGATTTCGGGACACCTACGAACACCGGGGAGCTGTTTTTT
CATSDFGTPTNTGELFF
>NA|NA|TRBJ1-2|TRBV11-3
TGTGCCAGCAGCTTGAACAGCCAAAATGGCTACACCTTC
CASSLNSQNGYTF
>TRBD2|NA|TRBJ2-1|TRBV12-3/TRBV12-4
TGTGCCAGCAAGTCTAGCGGGAGGGGCGAGCAGTTCTTC
CASKSSGRGEQFF
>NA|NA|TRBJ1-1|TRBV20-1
TGCAGTGCTATGGGACACCAGAAAGCTTTCTTT
CSAMGHQKAFF
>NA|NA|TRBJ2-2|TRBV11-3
TGTGCCAGCAGCTTACGGCAGGGCCCCAACACCGGGGAGCTGTTTTTT
CASSLRQGPNTGELFF
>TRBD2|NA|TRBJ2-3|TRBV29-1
TGCAGCGTAGGGGCCCTAGCGGGGGGGGCAGATACGCAGTATTTT
CSVGALAGGADTQYF
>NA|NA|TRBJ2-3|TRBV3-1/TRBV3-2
TGTGCCAGCAGCCAGAGAAGAGTGACAGATACGCAGTATTTT
CASSQRRVTDTQYF
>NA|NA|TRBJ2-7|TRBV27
TGTGCCAGCAGGAACAGAGGACTCGAGCAGTACTTC
CASRNRGLEQYF
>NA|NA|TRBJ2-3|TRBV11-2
TGTGCCAGCAGCTTTCTGAGTGCAGATACGCAGTATTTT
CASSFLSADTQYF
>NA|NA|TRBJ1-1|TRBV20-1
TGCAGTGCTTCAGGGTTTACTGAAGCTTTCTTT
CSASGFTEAFF
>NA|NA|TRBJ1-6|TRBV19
TGTGCCAGTAATAACAGGGATAATTCACCCCTCCACTTT
CASNNRDNSPLHF
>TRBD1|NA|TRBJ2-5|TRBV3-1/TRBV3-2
TGTGCCAGCAGCCAAGCCGGACAGGGGCGCGCGTGGGAGACCCAGTACTTC
CASSQAGQGRAWETQYF
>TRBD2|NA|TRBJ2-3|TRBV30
TGTGCCTGGACTAGCGGGAGTCGAGATACGCAGTATTTT
CAWTSGSRDTQYF
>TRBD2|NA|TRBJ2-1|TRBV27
TGTGCCAGCAGTTTGTTCGGGACTAGCGGGAGGGGGTACAATGAGCAGTTCTTC
CASSLFGTSGRGYNEQFF
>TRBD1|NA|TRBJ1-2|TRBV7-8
TGTGCCAGCAGGGACTACCGGGACAGAGGGAATGGCTACACCTTC
CASRDYRDRGNGYTF
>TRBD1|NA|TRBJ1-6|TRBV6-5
TGTGCCACGAACAGGGGGCGAATGGATTCACCCCTCCACTTT
CATNRGRMDSPLHF
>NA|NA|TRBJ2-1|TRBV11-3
TGTGCCAGCAGCTTAGAAGAACTATTTCCCTACAATGAGCAGTTCTTC
CASSLEELFPYNEQFF
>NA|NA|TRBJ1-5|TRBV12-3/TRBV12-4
TGTGCCAGCACCCAAGAGGGCTACGGGCCCCAGCATTTT
CASTQEGYGPQHF
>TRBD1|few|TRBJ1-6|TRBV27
TGTGCCAGCCGACCGGGACAGGGGGCTTTTCACCCCCTCCACTTT
CASRPGQGAFHPLHF
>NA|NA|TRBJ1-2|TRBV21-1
TGTGCCAGCAGCAAAGAGTCCCGAGACATCCCTAACTATGGCTACACCTTC
CASSKESRDIPNYGYTF
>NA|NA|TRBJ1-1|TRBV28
TGTGCCACGACTAGGGACACTGAAGCTTTCTTT
CATTRDTEAFF
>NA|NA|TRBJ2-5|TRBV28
TGTGCCAGCAGCTCAGGGGAGACCCAGTACTTC
CASSSGETQYF
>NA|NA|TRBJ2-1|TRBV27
TGTGCCAGCAGTTTTCAGGACTCAGACAATGAGCAGTTCTTC
CASSFQDSDNEQFF
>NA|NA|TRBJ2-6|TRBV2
TGTGCCAGCAGTCCTCAGGTGACTGGGGCCAACGTCCTGACTTTC
CASSPQVTGANVLTF
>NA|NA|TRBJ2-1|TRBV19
TGTGCCAGTAGTATTAAGATCGGGTACAATGAGCAGTTCTTC
CASSIKIGYNEQFF
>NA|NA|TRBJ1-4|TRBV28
TGTGCCAGCAGTTTTAGGGGAACCACTAATGAAAAACTGTTTTTT
CASSFRGTTNEKLFF
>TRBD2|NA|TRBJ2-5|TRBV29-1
TGCAGCGTTGGGCGGGGGCAAGAGACCCAGTACTTC
CSVGRGQETQYF
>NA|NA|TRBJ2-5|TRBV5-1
TGCGCCAGCAGCTTATCCGGGGTACAAGAGACCCAGTACTTC
CASSLSGVQETQYF
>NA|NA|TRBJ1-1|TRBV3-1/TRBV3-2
TGTGCCAGCAGCCAAGATCAGATCAGGGGAACTTTCTTT
CASSQDQIRGTFF
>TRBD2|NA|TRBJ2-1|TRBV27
TGTGCCAGCAGGGGACTAGCGGACTACAATGAGCAGTTCTTC
CASRGLADYNEQFF
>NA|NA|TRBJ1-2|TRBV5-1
TGCGCCAGCAGCTTGGCCTACTCGGGACACCTAAATGGCTACACCTTC
CASSLAYSGHLNGYTF
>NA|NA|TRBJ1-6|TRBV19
TGTGCCAGTAGAATCACAGGATTTAATTCACCCCTCCACTTT
CASRITGFNSPLHF
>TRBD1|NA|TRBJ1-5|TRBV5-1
TGCGCCAGCAGCTCACAGGGGCAAGGGCAGCCCCAGCATTTT
CASSSQGQGQPQHF